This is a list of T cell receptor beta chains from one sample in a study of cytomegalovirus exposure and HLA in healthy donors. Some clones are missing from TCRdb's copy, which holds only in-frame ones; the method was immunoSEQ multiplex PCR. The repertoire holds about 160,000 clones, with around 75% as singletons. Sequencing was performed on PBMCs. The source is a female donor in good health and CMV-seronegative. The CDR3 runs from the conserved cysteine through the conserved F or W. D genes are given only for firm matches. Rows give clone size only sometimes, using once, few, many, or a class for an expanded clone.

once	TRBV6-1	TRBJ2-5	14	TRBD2	CASTLAGLQETQYF	TGTGCCAGCACCCTAGCGGGACTCCAAGAGACCCAGTACTTC
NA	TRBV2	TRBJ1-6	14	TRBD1	CASRGNRGNSPLHF	TGTGCCAGCAGGGGGAACAGGGGTAATTCACCCCTCCACTTT
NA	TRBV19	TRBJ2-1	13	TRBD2	CATREALYNEQFF	TGTGCCACGCGGGAGGCCTTATACAATGAGCAGTTCTTC
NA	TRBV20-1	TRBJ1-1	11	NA	CSVRGRSEAFF	TGCAGCGTCCGGGGGAGAAGTGAAGCTTTCTTT
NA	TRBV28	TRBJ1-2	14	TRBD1	CASSVDRGIGGYTF	TGTGCCAGCAGTGTGGACAGGGGTATCGGTGGCTACACCTTC
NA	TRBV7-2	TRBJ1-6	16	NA	CASRTPSEGRESPLHF	TGTGCCAGCAGGACCCCATCAGAAGGGAGGGAATCACCCCTCCACTTT
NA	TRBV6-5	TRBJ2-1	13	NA	CASKGKGRNEQFF	TGTGCCAGCAAGGGGAAGGGTCGAAATGAGCAGTTCTTC
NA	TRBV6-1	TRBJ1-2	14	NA	CASTREGPGYGYTF	TGTGCCAGCACCAGGGAGGGGCCCGGCTATGGCTACACCTTC
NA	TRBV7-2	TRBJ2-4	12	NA	CASSRGGGIQYF	TGTGCCAGCTCCAGGGGTGGGGGCATTCAGTACTTC
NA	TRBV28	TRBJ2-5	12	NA	CASSKGSLEQYF	TGTGCCAGCAGTAAGGGGTCTCTCGAACAGTACTTC
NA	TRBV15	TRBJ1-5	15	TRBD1	CATSTFDRGNQPQHF	TGTGCCACCAGCACCTTTGACAGGGGCAATCAGCCCCAGCATTTT
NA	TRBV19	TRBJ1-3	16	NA	CASSTPRQGSGNTIYF	TGTGCCAGTAGTACTCCTCGGCAGGGATCTGGAAACACCATATATTTT
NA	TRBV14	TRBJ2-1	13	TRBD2	CASSQDRGGMQFF	TGTGCCAGCAGCCAAGATCGGGGGGGTATGCAGTTCTTC
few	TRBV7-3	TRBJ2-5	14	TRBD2	CASSWGGTSETQYF	TGTGCCAGCAGCTGGGGGGGGACTTCAGAGACCCAGTACTTC
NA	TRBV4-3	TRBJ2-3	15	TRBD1	CASSQGTGETDTQYF	TGCGCCAGCAGCCAAGGGACAGGGGAGACAGATACGCAGTATTTT
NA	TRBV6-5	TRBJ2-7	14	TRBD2	CASRPTSGPVEQYF	TGTGCCAGCAGACCTACTAGCGGGCCCGTCGAGCAGTACTTC
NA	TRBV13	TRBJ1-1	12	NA	CASSLEGVGAFF	TGTGCCAGCAGCTTAGAGGGGGTAGGAGCTTTCTTT
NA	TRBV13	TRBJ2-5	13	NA	CASTWAPQETQYF	TGTGCCAGCACGTGGGCCCCACAAGAGACCCAGTACTTC
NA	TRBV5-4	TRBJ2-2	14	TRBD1	CASRRDRGTGELFF	TGTGCCAGCAGACGGGACAGGGGAACCGGGGAGCTGTTTTTT
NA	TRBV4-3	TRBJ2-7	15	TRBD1	CASSGYNRGSYEQYF	TGCGCCAGCAGCGGTTATAACAGGGGGTCATACGAGCAGTACTTC
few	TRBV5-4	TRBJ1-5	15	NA	CASSEGVGRNQPQHF	TGTGCCAGCAGCGAGGGGGTGGGCCGCAATCAGCCCCAGCATTTT
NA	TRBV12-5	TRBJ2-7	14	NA	CASGSTVLPYEQYF	TGTGCTAGTGGTTCAACAGTGCTACCCTACGAGCAGTACTTC
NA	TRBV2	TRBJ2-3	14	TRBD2	CASSSGRAADTQYF	TGTGCCAGCAGTAGCGGGAGGGCTGCAGATACGCAGTATTTT
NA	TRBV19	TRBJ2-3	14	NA	CASSIGLESDTQYF	TGTGCCAGTAGTATAGGACTTGAGTCAGATACGCAGTATTTT
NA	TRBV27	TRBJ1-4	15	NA	CASRLQDATNEKLFF	TGTGCCAGCAGATTACAGGATGCAACTAATGAAAAACTGTTTTTT
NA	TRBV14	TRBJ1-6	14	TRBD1	CASSRTGLASPLHF	TGTGCCAGCAGCCGGACAGGGCTTGCTTCACCCCTCCACTTT
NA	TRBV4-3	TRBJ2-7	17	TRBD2	CASSDRVLSGGAREQYF	TGCGCCAGCAGCGACCGGGTCCTTAGCGGGGGGGCCCGGGAGCAGTACTTC
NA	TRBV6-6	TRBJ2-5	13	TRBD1	CASRKGGWETQYF	TGTGCCAGCAGAAAAGGGGGCTGGGAGACCCAGTACTTC
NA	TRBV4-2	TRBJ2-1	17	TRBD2	CASSQDREGDGDNEQFF	TGTGCCAGCAGCCAAGATCGGGAGGGAGATGGCGACAATGAGCAGTTCTTC
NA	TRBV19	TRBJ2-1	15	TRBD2	CASSMASGSYNEQFF	TGTGCCAGTAGTATGGCTAGCGGCTCCTACAATGAGCAGTTCTTC
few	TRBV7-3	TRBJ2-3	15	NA	CASSPTGEGLDTQYF	TGTGCCAGCAGCCCTACGGGAGAGGGTTTAGATACGCAGTATTTT
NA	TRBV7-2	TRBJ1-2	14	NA	CASSLDNHAGGYTF	TGTGCCAGCAGCTTAGATAACCATGCCGGTGGCTACACCTTC
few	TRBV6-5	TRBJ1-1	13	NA	CASRRQRNTEAFF	TGTGCCAGCCGTCGGCAGCGGAACACTGAAGCTTTCTTT